The 11 T cell receptor beta chains below were found in one sample sequenced in a study of cytomegalovirus exposure and HLA in healthy donors. Primers included in the PCR were 60 Vbeta and 13 Jbeta primers. The protocol was immunoSEQ multiplex PCR, while the TCRdb copy is restricted to in-frame clones and leaves out a portion. This sample has about 190,000 clones, with 65% to 80% found just once. Sequencing was performed on PBMCs. Source of these receptors: a woman aged 40 to 50 in good health and CMV-seronegative.

This rearrangement joins TRBV9 to TRBJ2-2, with 10 bases aligning to TRBD1. This CDR3 contains 15 residues. With V trimmed by 4 bases and J by 5 bases, 5 bases remained unmatched. Germline V CDR1 and CDR2: SGDLS, YYNGEE. Written as DNA, the CDR3 is TGTGCCAGCAGCAAAGACAGGGGGCTGACCGGGGAGCTGTTTTTT. Protein product: CASSKDRGLTGELFF.

The chain joins TRBV6-5 to TRBJ1-4; possible D gene TRBD1, 6 bases. The V and J ends lost 6 bases and 4 bases respectively, with 15 bases between them. In germline, CDR1 is MNHEY, CDR2 SVGAGI. This CDR3 has 15 amino acids. Here the CDR3 DNA reads TGTGCCAGCAGGGGGAGCGGGGGGCGTAATGAAAAACTGTTTTTT. It translates to CASRGSGGRNEKLFF.

This chain joins TRBV7-3 and TRBJ2-1; 14 bases are a match to TRBD2. The germline V gene has CDR1 SGHTA and CDR2 FQGTGA. CDR3 size: 18 residues. V trimming: 0 bases; J trimming: 12 bases; junction bases outside the gene matches: 13. The CDR3 is CASSLTRLAGGPSGRQFF. CDR3 bases: TGTGCCAGCAGCTTAACGAGACTAGCGGGAGGGCCCTCAGGAAGGCAGTTCTTC.

This clone has a single count. This CDR3 is CASSPSGGEKLFF. DNA of the CDR3: TGTGCCAGCAGCCCATCGGGAGGTGAAAAACTGTTTTTT. The chain combines TRBV7-2 with TRBJ1-4, with D unclear. The CDR3 has 13 residues. Per the germline V gene, CDR1 is SGHTA and CDR2 is FQGNSA. V lost 5 bases and J 7 bases, leaving 11 bases between the germline ends. The whole variable domain, filled in from reference TRBV7-2 and TRBJ1-4, reads GAGVSQSPSNKVTEKGKDVELRCDPISGHTALYWYRQSLGQGLEFLIYFQGNSAPDKSGLPSDRFSAERTGGSVSTLTIQRTQQEDSAVYLCASSPSGGEKLFFGSGTQLSVL.

In the case of this clone: The CDR3 carries no conserved terminal phenylalanine or tryptophan, so it likely arises from a read error. The CDR3 DNA follows: TGTGCCAGCAGCGCTGGGGGAGGGCCCCCTAACTATGGCTACACCCTC. Protein product: CASSAGGGPPNYGYTL. The chain employs TRBV5-4 and TRBJ1-2; TRBD1 might be the D (5 bases). Germline CDR1 and CDR2: SGHNT and YYREEE (reference sequence). CDR3 length: 16 residues. Trimming took 4 bases from V and 0 from J, leaving 16 bases between them.

CDR3 sequence: CASRRGTSGNYEQYF. The CDR3 DNA sequence: TGTGCCAGCAGACGGGGGACTAGCGGGAACTACGAGCAGTACTTC. This chain links TRBV7-2 with TRBJ2-5; 13 nucleotides agree with TRBD2. The tail of the sequence fits TRBJ2-7 better, so the J call may be wrong. Per the germline V gene, CDR1 is SGHTA and CDR2 is FQGNSA. The CDR3 extends over 15 amino acids.

The gene calls are TRBV18 and TRBJ2-5; 7 nucleotides align to TRBD1. The CDR3 is 13 residues long. V was pared by 4 bases and J by 3 bases, with 2 bases of the junction left unmatched. Germline loops: CDR1 KGHSH, CDR2 LQKENI. The DNA of the CDR3 is TGTGCCAGCTCACGAGGACAGGAAGAGACCCAGTACTTC. It is translated as CASSRGQEETQYF.

The CDR3: CASSLNGGRENTEAFF. CDR3 DNA sequence: TGTGCCAGCAGCCTCAACGGCGGACGGGAGAACACTGAAGCTTTCTTT. This chain joins TRBV7-2 and TRBJ1-1; D unresolved. V lost 5 bases to trimming and J lost 1 base, with 17 bases between them. There are 16 residues in the CDR3. Per germline, CDR1 SGHTA and CDR2 FQGNSA.

The chain couples TRBV7-9 to TRBJ1-1; TRBD1 agrees at 8 bases. Germline values: CDR1 SEHNR, CDR2 FQNEAQ (reference sequence). The CDR3 runs to 14 residues. V was clipped by 7 bases and J by 5 bases; unmatched bases: 9. DNA of the CDR3: TGTGCCAGCACCAATCAGGGGGCTGGGACTGAAGCTTTCTTT. Residues: CASTNQGAGTEAFF.

This chain links TRBV18 with TRBJ1-1, with TRBD1 matching over 7 bases. Germline trimming cut 1 base from V and 8 bases from J; bases unmatched to any gene: 7. The length of the CDR3 is 14 residues. Germline CDR1 and CDR2: KGHSH and LQKENI. In DNA, the CDR3 is TGTGCCAGCTCACCACTCTTAACAGGGGAGGAAGCTTTCTTT. Protein product: CASSPLLTGEEAFF.

The genes are TRBV5-5 and TRBJ2-7; D perhaps matches TRBD1 (6 bases). CDR3 size: 13 residues. V was clipped by 4 bases and J by 6 bases, with 14 bases between them. Germline values: CDR1 SGHKS, CDR2 YYEKEE (reference sequence). CDR3 loop: CASSMRGSGEQYV. The CDR3 DNA follows: TGTGCCAGCAGCATGAGGGGGTCGGGCGAGCAGTACGTC.